Each of the 22 T cell receptor beta chains below was sequenced from the same sample in a study of cytomegalovirus exposure and HLA in healthy donors. Primers included in the PCR were 60 Vbeta and 13 Jbeta primers. TCRdb's table, derived via immunoSEQ multiplex PCR, lists solely in-frame clones and lacks some. The table lists 85,000 to 90,000 clones, about 90% of them singletons. Sequencing was performed on PBMCs. The receptors were sampled from a man younger than 30 in good health and CMV-seronegative.

The V gene is TRBV28, the J gene TRBJ1-4; maybe TRBD1 (6 bases). Per the germline V gene, CDR1 is MDHEN and CDR2 is SYDVKM. The CDR3 loop spans 15 amino acids. V lost 6 bases, J lost 9 bases, and 20 bases lay in between. The CDR3 region is CASSPGGGRAKKLFF. The DNA for the CDR3 is TGTGCCAGCAGCCCCGGGGGGGGCAGAGCGAAAAAACTGTTTTTT.

The J gene is TRBJ2-1, the V gene TRBV11-2; D call uncertain. V lost 6 bases to trimming and J lost 7 bases, with 16 bases between them. The CDR3 loop spans 14 amino acids. The germline V gene encodes CDR1 SGHAT and CDR2 FQNNGV. The CDR3, as DNA: TGTGCCAGCAGTAAGAGACCCGGAGAAAATGAGCAGTTCTTC. Translation: CASSKRPGENEQFF.

CDR3 sequence: CASSPPRALEQYF. CDR3 coding DNA: TGTGCCAGCAGTCCCCCACGCGCCTTGGAGCAGTACTTC. V is TRBV27 and J is TRBJ2-7; D not resolved. Trimming shortened V by 5 bases and J by 7 bases, and 15 bases separated the two germline ends. Germline CDR1 is MNHEY and CDR2 is SMNVEV (reference sequence). The CDR3 covers 13 residues.

V is TRBV28 and J is TRBJ1-2; tentative D call: TRBD1 (6 bases). Looked up from germline, CDR1 is MDHEN and CDR2 is SYDVKM. The CDR3 contains 13 residues. Trimming left V 5 bases short and J 12 bases short, with 19 bases between. The CDR3 spells CASSQPPYRVNTF. The CDR3 nucleotides read TGTGCCAGCAGTCAACCCCCGTACAGGGTGAACACCTTC.

In regard to this clone: The junction and the germline gene differ at one end; a read error may be behind it. This chain links TRBV29-1 with TRBJ1-2, with D uncertain. In germline, CDR1 is SQVTM, CDR2 ANQGSEA. This CDR3 region has 11 residues. CDR3 residues: CSAESGKGYTF. Written as DNA, the CDR3 is TGCAGCGCTGAATCGGGGAAGGGCTACACCTTC.

This rearrangement joins TRBV12-1 to TRBJ2-1; the tabulated D call, TRBD2, remains unverified against the DNA. TRBV12-1 is noted as a pseudogene. The CDR3 has 17 residues. CDR3 sequence (DNA): TGTGCCAGCAGCACTACTTCCGGCACTCGCTCCTACAATGAGCAGTTCTTC. Its protein product is CASSTTSGTRSYNEQFF.

The rearrangement joins TRBV28 to TRBJ1-2; D is possibly TRBD1 (5 bases). Trimming cost V 2 bases and J 7 bases, with 11 bases left between them. CDR1 and CDR2 (germline): MDHEN, SYDVKM. The CDR3 contains 13 residues. As DNA, the CDR3 is TGTGCCAGCAGTTTACCGTCAGGGCCTGGCTACACCTTC. Protein: CASSLPSGPGYTF.

The count of this clone is one. This chain joins TRBV5-1 and TRBJ1-1; D is undetermined. The ends were cut back, 7 bases at V and 0 bases at J, with 16 bases in the middle. This CDR3 is 15 amino acids long. The germline CDR1 and CDR2 sequences are SGHRS and YFSETQ. CDR3 sequence reads: CASRPKAAMNTEAFF. The CDR3 region has the DNA TGCGCCAGCCGTCCGAAGGCGGCAATGAACACTGAAGCTTTCTTT.

Only a few counts were recorded for this clone. The V and J genes are TRBV27 and TRBJ2-7; D is perhaps TRBD2 (6 bases). The CDR3 loop spans 13 amino acids. Germline V lookup: CDR1 MNHEY, CDR2 SMNVEV (reference sequence). V was cut by 6 bases and J by 4 bases, with 13 bases left in between. In nucleotides, the CDR3 is TGTGCCAGCAGGGCGGGGTTGGGGTACGAGCAGTACTTC. It codes for CASRAGLGYEQYF.

V gene TRBV9 combines with J gene TRBJ2-1; 7 bases match TRBD1. Germline CDR1 and CDR2: SGDLS and YYNGEE. Losses at the gene ends were 0 bases for V and 8 bases for J; bases not matched to a gene: 8. This CDR3 comprises 15 residues. The DNA for the CDR3 is TGTGCCAGCAGCGTAGATCCCACTACAGGGGATGAGCAGTTCTTC. Protein product: CASSVDPTTGDEQFF.

The rearrangement links TRBV5-1 to TRBJ2-5, with TRBD2 matching over 9 bases. J lost 3 bases, V lost 5 bases, and 8 bases had no gene match. This CDR3 has 15 residues. Looked up from germline, CDR1 is SGHRS and CDR2 is YFSETQ. CDR3 loop: CASSLSGRHEETQYF. The CDR3 coding sequence is TGCGCCAGCAGTCTTAGCGGGAGACATGAAGAGACCCAGTACTTC. Full variable domain (remainder filled in from reference TRBV5-1 and TRBJ2-5): KAGVTQTPRYLIKTRGQQVTLSCSPISGHRSVSWYQQTPGQGLQFLFEYFSETQRNKGNFPGRFSGRQFSNSRSEMNVSTLELGDSALYLCASSLSGRHEETQYFGPGTRLLVL.

The chain joins TRBV19 to TRBJ2-3; 11 bases align to TRBD2. This CDR3 is 16 amino acids long. Unmatched junction bases numbered 5, after V lost 1 base and J lost 5 bases. The germline V gene encodes CDR1 LNHDA and CDR2 SQIVND (reference sequence). The DNA of the CDR3 is TGTGCCAGTAGTATAGGGATACTAGCGGGAGAAGATACGCAGTATTTT. Amino acid sequence: CASSIGILAGEDTQYF.

The rearrangement uses TRBV6-6 and TRBJ2-7, with a weak D call TRBD2 (5 bases). CDR1 and CDR2 (germline): MNHNY, SVGAGI (reference sequence). The CDR3 runs to 11 residues. Deletions cut 10 bases from V and 10 bases from J, with 17 bases between. The CDR3 region has the DNA TGTGCCACCGCTCGAGCTAGCTTACAGTACTTC. This translates into CATARASLQYF.

With regard to this clone: One end of the junction does not line up with germline, which may come from a read error. This sequence joins TRBV7-9 and TRBJ1-1; D unclear. Germline V gene sequence: CDR1 SEHNR, CDR2 FQNEAQ (reference sequence). The CDR3 has 12 residues. Here the CDR3 DNA reads TGTTCCAGCAGCTTCGTGAACACTGAAGCTTTCTTT. Translated, it gives CSSSFVNTEAFF.

This chain connects TRBV6-5 to TRBJ2-7; 12 positions agree with TRBD2. This CDR3 region has 15 residues. In germline, CDR1 is MNHEY, CDR2 SVGAGI. J lost 1 base, V lost 6 bases, and 4 bases had no gene match. CDR3 sequence (DNA): TGTGCCAGCAGGGTACTAGCGGGAGGTTCCTACGAGCAGTACTTC. Protein sequence: CASRVLAGGSYEQYF.

The CDR3 coding sequence is TGCGCCAGCAGCCAAGTGGGACAGAACTATGGCTACACCTTC. Amino acid sequence: CASSQVGQNYGYTF. This sequence joins TRBV4-1 and TRBJ1-2, with TRBD1 identical over 7 bases. With V trimmed by 1 base and J by 2 bases, 1 base remained unmatched. Germline-derived CDR1 and CDR2 are MGHRA and YSYEKL. The CDR3 is 14 residues long.

The V call is TRBV19, the J call TRBJ1-6; 8 nucleotides agree with TRBD1. Unmatched junction bases numbered 7, after V lost 7 bases and J lost 2 bases. The CDR3 contains 16 residues. Germline V lookup: CDR1 LNHDA, CDR2 SQIVND (reference sequence). This chain's CDR3 is CASTRTGTTYNSPLHF. In nucleotides, the CDR3 is TGTGCCAGTACTAGGACAGGGACGACCTATAATTCACCCCTCCACTTT.

The chain employs TRBV6-4 and TRBJ1-1, with 8 bases lining up with TRBD1. This CDR3 is 15 amino acids long. V lost 4 bases to trimming and J lost 1 base; unmatched junction nucleotides: 5. Looked up from germline, CDR1 is MRHNA and CDR2 is SNTAGT. The CDR3 DNA sequence: TGTGCCAGCAGTGTCCAGACAGGGGAGAACACTGAAGCTTTCTTT. It specifies CASSVQTGENTEAFF.

V usage is TRBV6-1 and J usage is TRBJ1-5; D is undetermined. The ends were cut back, 0 bases at V and 4 bases at J, with 10 bases in the middle. This CDR3 is built from 15 residues. The germline CDR1 and CDR2 sequences are MNHNS and SASEGT. This CDR3 reads CASSEAGGVNQPQHF. The CDR3 coding sequence is TGTGCCAGCAGTGAAGCGGGCGGGGTGAATCAGCCCCAGCATTTT.

J is TRBJ2-2 and V is TRBV5-1; no clear D gene. V was shortened by 0 bases and J by 6 bases, with 6 bases between the two germline ends. Germline loops: CDR1 SGHRS, CDR2 YFSETQ. The length of the CDR3 is 13 residues. The DNA for the CDR3 is TGCGCCAGCAGCTTGGAACTTGCCGGGGAGCTGTTTTTT. Translation: CASSLELAGELFF. Drawing the rest from reference TRBV5-1 and TRBJ2-2, the complete variable domain is KAGVTQTPRYLIKTRGQQVTLSCSPISGHRSVSWYQQTPGQGLQFLFEYFSETQRNKGNFPGRFSGRQFSNSRSEMNVSTLELGDSALYLCASSLELAGELFFGEGSRLTVL.

This clone was seen just once. The rearrangement links TRBV2 to TRBJ1-2; perhaps TRBD1 as D (6 bases). The V and J ends lost 4 bases and 3 bases respectively, with 30 bases between them. The CDR3 length is 20 residues. Germline-derived CDR1 and CDR2 are SNHLY and FYNNEI. The CDR3 DNA reads as TGTGCCAGCAGTGGGGGGACATCGAGTTTGTTAACCCTAGATGACTATGGCTACACCTTC. The encoded protein is CASSGGTSSLLTLDDYGYTF.

The chain joins TRBV2 to TRBJ1-2, with 11 bases aligning to TRBD1. V was clipped by 4 bases and J by 6 bases; unmatched bases: 7. Germline V gene sequence: CDR1 SNHLY, CDR2 FYNNEI. This CDR3 is 15 amino acids long. The CDR3: CASSVGQGAGDGYTF. DNA for the CDR3: TGTGCCAGCAGTGTCGGACAGGGGGCTGGTGATGGCTACACCTTC.